Shown below are 27 T cell receptor beta chains from a single sample sequenced in a study of cytomegalovirus exposure and HLA in healthy donors. PCR employed 60 Vbeta and 13 Jbeta primers. Here immunoSEQ multiplex PCR was the method, and the copy in TCRdb shows in-frame clones only, minus some. The table lists approximately 190,000 clones, 82% of them singletons. The specimen sequenced was PBMCs. The receptors come from a young woman in good health and CMV-seronegative.

The rearrangement uses TRBV7-9 and TRBJ2-3; D might be TRBD2 (5 bases). The V end lost 3 bases, the J end lost 5 bases, and 12 bases lay between the germline ends. This CDR3 is 14 amino acids long. The germline gives CDR1 SEHNR, CDR2 FQNEAQ (reference sequence). The CDR3 region is CASSFTSRLDTQYF. The CDR3 DNA is TGTGCCAGCAGCTTTACTAGTCGGTTAGATACGCAGTATTTT.

The V call is TRBV7-9, the J call TRBJ2-7; D unresolved. CDR1 is SEHNR and CDR2 is FQNEAQ in the germline V gene (reference sequence). This CDR3 has 12 residues. CDR3 nucleotides: TGTGCGGAACAACTTAAATCGAGGGAGCAGTACTTC. This gives the protein CAEQLKSREQYF. Complete variable domain (other parts from reference TRBV7-9 and TRBJ2-7): DTGVSQNPRHKITKRGQNVTFRCDPISEHNRLYWYRQTLGQGPEFLTYFQNEAQLEKSRLLSDRFSAERPKGSFSTLEIQRTEQGDSAMYLCAEQLKSREQYFGPGTRLTVT.

This clone was picked up one time. The V and J genes are TRBV18 and TRBJ1-1, with 8 bases lining up with TRBD1. This CDR3 contains 14 residues. Trimming took 3 bases from V and 4 from J; bases not matched to a gene: 4. Germline V CDR1 and CDR2: KGHSH, LQKENI. The CDR3 DNA follows: TGTGCCAGCTCACCGACAGGGGTTGGCACTGAAGCTTTCTTT. Protein sequence: CASSPTGVGTEAFF.

This clone showed up just once. CDR3 nucleotides: TGTGCCAGCTCAACGACAGGGAATCAGGATCAGCCCCAGCATTTT. Its protein is CASSTTGNQDQPQHF. The V gene is TRBV18, the J gene TRBJ1-5; 7 positions match TRBD1. The germline V gene has CDR1 KGHSH and CDR2 LQKENI. Losses at the gene ends were 5 bases for V and 5 bases for J; bases not matched to a gene: 9. This CDR3 spans 15 amino acids.

This clone has just a few counts. This chain links TRBV28 with TRBJ1-5; 8 nucleotides align to TRBD1. The CDR3 is made up of 15 amino acids. Germline V gives CDR1 MDHEN, CDR2 SYDVKM. V was pared by 8 bases and J by 4 bases, with 10 bases of the junction left unmatched. The CDR3 nucleotides read TGTGCCAGCTACGCGACAGGGGCTTTTAATCAGCCCCAGCATTTT. Translated, it gives CASYATGAFNQPQHF.

V gene TRBV10-3 combines with J gene TRBJ2-3; D unresolved. V gave up 7 bases and J gave up 0 bases, with 8 bases separating them. The V gene's germline CDR1 is ENHRY and CDR2 SYGVKD. The CDR3 runs 13 residues. CDR3 DNA sequence: TGTGCCATCACTTCGGGTAGCACAGATACGCAGTATTTT. It encodes CAITSGSTDTQYF.

The chain carries TRBV7-8 and TRBJ2-5; 9 nucleotides line up with TRBD2. The end of the DNA fits TRBJ2-7 better, so the J call may be wrong. Per the germline V gene, CDR1 is SGHVS and CDR2 is FQNEAQ. This CDR3 region has 16 residues. In DNA form, the CDR3 reads TGTGCCAGCAGCCAAGGACTAGCGAGATTCTCCTACGAGCAGTACTTC. Amino acid sequence: CASSQGLARFSYEQYF.

The rearrangement links TRBV4-2 to TRBJ2-3; 11 bases agree with TRBD2. Germline CDR1 LGHNA, CDR2 YNFKEQ. The CDR3 has 16 amino acids. The V and J ends lost 2 bases and 4 bases, in that order; junction bases with no gene match: 5. Here the CDR3 reads CASSQQGTSGSDTQYF. In DNA form, the CDR3 reads TGTGCCAGCAGCCAACAAGGGACTAGCGGTTCAGATACGCAGTATTTT.

The chain links TRBV11-2 to TRBJ2-1; TRBD2 agrees at 7 bases. The CDR3 contains 13 residues. CDR1 and CDR2 from the germline V gene are SGHAT and FQNNGV. J was trimmed by 6 bases and V by 4 bases; bases with no gene match: 3. DNA for the CDR3: TGTGCCAGCAGCTCTGGGGGGGTCAATGAGCAGTTCTTC. Its translation: CASSSGGVNEQFF.

V is TRBV6-1 and J is TRBJ2-1, with a possible D match to TRBD2 (5 bases). V was clipped by 0 bases and J by 5 bases, with 11 bases between them. Germline V gene data show CDR1 as MNHNS and CDR2 as SASEGT. The CDR3 consists of 15 residues. The chain's CDR3 is CASSEAPGSNNEQFF. For the CDR3, the DNA is TGTGCCAGCAGTGAAGCGCCGGGGAGCAACAATGAGCAGTTCTTC.

This chain uses TRBV19 with TRBJ2-1, with D maybe TRBD1 (5 bases). The CDR3 runs 15 residues. CDR1 is LNHDA, CDR2 SQIVND, per germline (reference sequence). The V gene lost 10 bases and the J gene lost 0 bases, with 16 bases spanning the gap. CDR3 loop: CATRGHDSSYNEQFF. DNA for the CDR3: TGTGCCACCCGAGGCCATGACAGCTCCTACAATGAGCAGTTCTTC.

V and J are TRBV7-7 and TRBJ2-3; D unclear. Germline CDR1 reads SSHAT; CDR2 reads FNYEAQ (reference sequence). The CDR3 covers 14 residues. The V and J ends lost 2 bases and 2 bases respectively, with 8 bases between them. The CDR3 sequence: CASSLNISTDTQYF. CDR3 nucleotide sequence: TGTGCCAGCAGCTTAAACATTTCCACAGATACGCAGTATTTT.

In this sample, this clone turned up a few times. The genes are TRBV27 and TRBJ2-7, with 8 bases fitting TRBD1. J was trimmed by 0 bases and V by 7 bases; bases with no gene match: 5. Looked up from germline, CDR1 is MNHEY and CDR2 is SMNVEV (reference sequence). The CDR3 contains 14 residues. The CDR3 is CASTWTGHSYEQYF. CDR3 DNA sequence: TGTGCCAGCACTTGGACAGGGCACTCCTACGAGCAGTACTTC.

The CDR3 sequence: CASSIQTDHYEQYF. CDR3 in DNA: TGTGCCAGTAGTATTCAAACAGATCACTACGAGCAGTACTTC. The V and J genes are TRBV19 and TRBJ2-7; D uncertain. Trimming shortened V by 3 bases and J by 3 bases, and 12 bases separated the two germline ends. The CDR3 is made up of 14 amino acids. Germline-derived CDR1 and CDR2 are LNHDA and SQIVND (reference sequence).

V is TRBV6-5 and J is TRBJ2-5; possible D gene TRBD2, 6 bases. The DNA matches TRBJ2-7 better at its end, which makes the J call doubtful. The CDR3 consists of 15 residues. Per the germline V gene, CDR1 is MNHEY and CDR2 is SVGAGI. The CDR3 region is CASSYEGGVSYEQYF. In nucleotides, the CDR3 is TGTGCCAGCAGTTACGAGGGCGGGGTCTCCTACGAGCAGTACTTC.

The rearrangement uses TRBV2 and TRBJ2-5, with 8 bases that match TRBD2. Germline V gives CDR1 SNHLY, CDR2 FYNNEI. Trimming took 4 bases from V and 2 from J; bases not matched to a gene: 6. CDR3 length: 15 amino acids. CDR3 bases: TGTGCCAGCAGTGGTTTAGCGGGAAGGCAAGAGACCCAGTACTTC. Translated, it gives CASSGLAGRQETQYF.

This clone was found a few times. This chain links TRBV6-5 with TRBJ1-5; D is unresolved. The CDR3 covers 11 residues. The V end lost 7 bases, the J end lost 11 bases, and 12 bases lay between the germline ends. Germline V gene lookup returns CDR1 MNHEY and CDR2 SVGAGI. This CDR3 reads CASTNGDTQHF. CDR3 bases: TGTGCCAGCACTAACGGGGATACCCAGCATTTT.

This clone occurred a few times. The chain combines TRBV7-9 with TRBJ1-4, with a possible D match to TRBD1 (6 bases). Trimming left V 5 bases short and J 11 bases short, with 15 bases between. Germline lookup yields CDR1 SEHNR and CDR2 FQNEAQ (reference sequence). The CDR3 sequence is 13 residues long. CDR3 bases: TGTGCCAGCAGCCAGTCTGAGGGGGAGAAACTGTTTTTT. Amino acid sequence: CASSQSEGEKLFF.

This rearrangement joins TRBV6-1 to TRBJ2-1; TRBD2 aligns across 11 bases. This CDR3 region has 16 residues. The germline V gene encodes CDR1 MNHNS and CDR2 SASEGT. V shed 4 bases and J 2 bases; nucleotides not matched to a gene: 4. DNA for the CDR3: TGTGCCAGCAGTGTGGCTAGCGGGGGGACCTACAATGAGCAGTTCTTC. It is translated as CASSVASGGTYNEQFF.

DNA for the CDR3: TGTGCCAGCAGCTTAGGACATACTTTCAACGAGCAGTACTTC. This sequence encodes CASSLGHTFNEQYF. The chain is built from TRBV7-9 and TRBJ2-7; no reliable D call. This CDR3 has 14 amino acids. The V and J ends lost 1 base and 5 bases respectively, with 12 bases between them. Per the germline V gene, CDR1 is SEHNR and CDR2 is FQNEAQ (reference sequence).

The chain carries TRBV7-9 and TRBJ2-1; D unclear. Germline loops: CDR1 SEHNR, CDR2 FQNEAQ (reference sequence). The CDR3 is made up of 13 amino acids. The V and J ends lost 8 bases and 1 base respectively, with 9 bases between them. The CDR3 loop reads CASGPYSYNEQFF. The CDR3 DNA reads as TGTGCCAGCGGGCCCTATTCCTACAATGAGCAGTTCTTC.

This clone turned up a few times. CDR3 in amino acids: CASSIAGTGEQETQYF. The CDR3 DNA sequence: TGTGCCAGTAGTATCGCCGGGACTGGTGAACAAGAGACCCAGTACTTC. The chain recombines TRBV19 with TRBJ2-5; perhaps TRBD2 as D (6 bases). Germline V gene data show CDR1 as LNHDA and CDR2 as SQIVND (reference sequence). This CDR3 is built from 16 residues. V dropped 3 bases and J dropped 2 bases, with 16 bases sitting between them.

V gene TRBV29-1 combines with J gene TRBJ1-3; D not certain. The germline V gene encodes CDR1 SQVTM and CDR2 ANQGSEA. The CDR3 spans 14 residues. V lost 7 bases to trimming and J lost 6 bases, with 19 bases between them. The CDR3 region is CSAMTGISENTIYF. CDR3 nucleotide sequence: TGCAGCGCCATGACCGGGATCTCGGAAAACACCATATATTTT.

The chain uses TRBV27 and TRBJ1-2; possibly TRBD1 for D (6 bases). Trimming took off 3 bases at V and 6 bases at J, with 11 bases between the two ends. The CDR3 has 13 residues. In germline, CDR1 is MNHEY, CDR2 SMNVEV (reference sequence). For the CDR3, the DNA is TGTGCCAGCAGTTTGGGGGGGGCGGATGGCTACACCTTC. It is translated as CASSLGGADGYTF.

The V gene is TRBV15, the J gene TRBJ2-7, with 7 bases aligning to TRBD2. The trim removed 7 bases at V and 3 bases at J, leaving 15 bases unmatched. Germline V gene sequence: CDR1 LNHNV, CDR2 YYDKDF (reference sequence). CDR3 length: 16 amino acids. The CDR3 reads CATTQDRGGEGYEQYF. CDR3 sequence (DNA): TGTGCCACCACCCAGGACCGGGGAGGGGAAGGCTACGAGCAGTACTTC.

The chain carries TRBV7-2 and TRBJ1-5; weak D call: TRBD1 (6 bases). V lost 2 bases to trimming and J lost 0 bases, with 14 bases between them. The CDR3 is 17 residues long. CDR1 is SGHTA, CDR2 FQGNSA, per germline. The CDR3 nucleotides read TGTGCCAGCAGCTTATCGGGGGGGGCGTATAGCAATCAGCCCCAGCATTTT. Translation gives CASSLSGGAYSNQPQHF.

The genes are TRBV6-1 and TRBJ2-6; 8 bases match TRBD1. Germline V lookup: CDR1 MNHNS, CDR2 SASEGT. This CDR3 spans 18 amino acids. Trimming at V came to 2 bases and at J to 6 bases, leaving 12 bases not matched to a gene. CDR3 loop: CASSERHGQGKVANVLTF. CDR3 bases: TGTGCCAGCAGTGAACGCCATGGACAGGGCAAAGTGGCCAACGTCCTGACTTTC.